This entry features one T cell receptor (beta chain) sequence. Germline assignment: CDR1 SGHRS and CDR2 YFSETQ. The length of the CDR3 is 16 residues. With 2 bases clipped from V and 7 bases from J, the junction kept 14 bases outside the gene matches. Data came from immunoSEQ multiplex PCR; TCRdb stores just in-frame clones and leaves some out. Of over 400,000 clones in the sample, 70% to 85% are singletons; the top ten hold around 13%. The data stem from a study of shared clonotypes between healthy human individuals. The receptor was isolated from a woman between 40 and 55 years old in good health. Some clones in this sample may be carry-over from other donors' samples. What was sequenced was PBMCs. V usage is TRBV5-1 and J usage is TRBJ2-7, with TRBD1 matching 8 bases. The CDR3 DNA reads TGCGCCAGCAGCTTCCCCCGGGACAGGCCCCCATGGGAGCAGTACTTC. Its translation is CASSFPRDRPPWEQYF.